This T cell receptor (beta chain) was recorded in a study of response to subunit inactivated influenza vaccine. Whole-study findings and limits: The authors proposed limited new T cell recruitment per seasonal influenza vaccination.

TCRdb redid the calling of the RT-PCR reads with MiXCR, one entry per CDR3 protein. The sample contains about 520,000 distinct CDR3 sequences, around 25% of which appear only once. Details on this clonotype: Its antigen is still unknown.

Trimming took off 3 bases at V and 4 bases at J, with 9 bases between the two ends. The germline V gene has CDR1 DFQATT and CDR2 SNEGSKA (reference sequence). This CDR3 has 13 amino acids. This chain links TRBV20-1 with TRBJ1-4, with no clear D. This specimen consisted of CD4+ T cells sorted from PBMCs, obtained 5 to 6 days after vaccination. The sequence derives from a man aged 45-65 years who received an inactivated influenza vaccine. CDR3 DNA: TGCAGTGCTAGTCGGCGGATTAATGAAAAACTGTTTTTT. Its translation: CSASRRINEKLFF.